A selection of T cell receptor beta chains follows, all from one sample in a study of shared clonotypes between healthy human individuals. TCRdb keeps only in-frame clones here, not all; method: immunoSEQ multiplex PCR. This table has about 680,000 clones, more than 70% appearing once. Sequenced sample: memory CD4+ T cells sorted from blood. These receptors came from a young woman in good health. CDR3s include the opening cysteine and the closing phenylalanine or tryptophan. Each record gives: J gene, V gene, D gene, clone size, CDR3 protein, CDR3 DNA. D genes are given only for firm matches. Clone size is given for some rows only: seen once, a few or many times, or a class if the clone is expanded.

TRBJ2-1 TRBV5-1 TRBD2 once CASSFGASGRSAYNEQFF TGCGCCAGCAGCTTCGGGGCTAGCGGGAGATCTGCCTACAATGAGCAGTTCTTC
TRBJ1-2 TRBV19 . many CASSIDRYYGYTF TGTGCCAGTAGCATCGACAGGTACTATGGCTACACCTTC
TRBJ1-1 TRBV19 . . CASSGFRGLATEAFF TGTGCCAGTAGTGGATTTCGGGGATTGGCCACTGAAGCTTTCTTT
TRBJ1-5 TRBV10-3 . . CAIRAGNGQPQHF TGTGCCATCAGGGCAGGCAACGGCCAGCCCCAGCATTTT
TRBJ1-2 TRBV19 . . CASSIQGGSGYTF TGTGCCAGTAGTATCCAGGGTGGCTCTGGCTACACCTTC
TRBJ1-3 TRBV4-1 . . CASSQGPGTSGNTIYF TGCGCCAGCAGCCAAGGGCCCGGGACTTCAGGAAACACCATATATTTT
TRBJ2-5 TRBV19 TRBD2 . CASSLAGGKTQYF TGTGCCAGTAGCCTAGCGGGAGGAAAGACCCAGTACTTC
TRBJ2-3 TRBV5-1 . few CASSTKTSTDTQYF TGCGCCAGCAGCACTAAGACTAGCACAGATACGCAGTATTTT
TRBJ2-7 TRBV19 TRBD2 few CASSIGHAGAVYEQYF TGTGCCAGTAGTATCGGTCACGCGGGAGCAGTATACGAGCAGTACTTC
TRBJ2-2 TRBV4-1 . . CASSQAGELFF TGCGCCAGCAGCCAAGCCGGGGAGCTGTTTTTT
TRBJ2-1 TRBV28 . . CASMGRNEQFF TGTGCCAGCATGGGCCGGAATGAGCAGTTCTTC